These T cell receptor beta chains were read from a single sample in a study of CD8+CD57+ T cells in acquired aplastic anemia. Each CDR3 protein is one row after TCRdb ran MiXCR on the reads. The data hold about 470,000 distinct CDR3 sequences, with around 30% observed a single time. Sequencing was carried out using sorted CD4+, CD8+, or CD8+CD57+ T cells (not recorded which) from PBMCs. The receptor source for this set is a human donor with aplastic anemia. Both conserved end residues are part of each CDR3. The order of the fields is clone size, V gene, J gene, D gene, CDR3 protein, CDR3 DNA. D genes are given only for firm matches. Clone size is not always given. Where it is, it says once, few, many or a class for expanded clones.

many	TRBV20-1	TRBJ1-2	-	CSARDGDGAGYGYTF	TGCAGTGCTAGAGATGGTGATGGGGCCGGCTATGGCTACACCTTC
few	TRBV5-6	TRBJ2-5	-	CASSSWQGETQYF	TGTGCCAGCAGCTCCTGGCAGGGAGAGACCCAGTACTTC
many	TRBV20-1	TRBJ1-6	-	CSARQGLGNSPLHF	TGCAGTGCTAGACAAGGGTTGGGTAATTCACCCCTCCACTTT
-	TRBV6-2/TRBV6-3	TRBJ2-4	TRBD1	CASSYSQGVWENIQYF	TGTGCCAGCAGTTACTCGCAGGGGGTATGGGAAAACATTCAGTACTTC
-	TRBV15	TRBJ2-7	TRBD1	CATSSAWDRDTLDEQYF	TGTGCCACCAGCAGCGCTTGGGACAGGGACACGCTCGACGAGCAGTACTTC
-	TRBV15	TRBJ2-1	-	CATSRDRDPQAGSVNNEQFF	TGTGCCACCAGCAGAGATAGGGACCCACAGGCCGGGAGTGTCAACAATGAGCAGTTCTTC
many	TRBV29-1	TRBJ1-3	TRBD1	CSVGGTGVTGNTIYF	TGCAGCGTTGGGGGGACAGGGGTCACTGGAAACACCATATATTTT
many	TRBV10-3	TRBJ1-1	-	CAISEVTDGEAFF	TGTGCCATCAGTGAGGTCACGGATGGTGAAGCTTTCTTT
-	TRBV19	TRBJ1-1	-	CARHHWGPRNTEAFF	TGTGCCCGCCACCACTGGGGGCCGCGGAACACTGAAGCTTTCTTT
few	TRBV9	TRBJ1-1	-	CASSVVPGANTEAFF	TGTGCCAGCAGCGTAGTTCCGGGAGCGAACACTGAAGCTTTCTTT
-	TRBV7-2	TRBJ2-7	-	CASSLGLRWEQYF	TGTGCCAGCAGCTTAGGACTACGGTGGGAGCAGTACTTC
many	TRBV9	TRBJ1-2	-	CASSVGFGDGYTF	TGTGCCAGCAGCGTTGGGTTTGGCGATGGCTACACCTTC
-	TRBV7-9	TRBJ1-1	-	CASSHSRMGPTEAFF	TGTGCCAGCAGCCATTCTCGGATGGGGCCCACTGAAGCTTTCTTT
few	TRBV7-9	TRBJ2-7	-	CASSPGPYEQYF	TGTGCCAGCAGCCCCGGGCCCTACGAGCAGTACTTC
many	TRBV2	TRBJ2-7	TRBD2	CASRAGAFNEQYF	TGTGCCAGCAGAGCGGGAGCTTTCAACGAGCAGTACTTC
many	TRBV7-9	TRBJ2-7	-	CASSPSLGEQYF	TGTGCCAGCAGCCCGTCCTTAGGCGAGCAGTACTTC
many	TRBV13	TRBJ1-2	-	CASSLPLYGYTF	TGTGCCAGCAGCCTCCCACTCTATGGCTACACCTTC